This TCR beta chain is from a study of blood T cell repertoires in COVID-19 (dated by TCRdb to the early 2020s). In terms of the full investigation: The collaborator samples originated in the United States, Italy and Spain and spanned the acute and convalescent phases of COVID-19. Where available, HLA class I and class II types were obtained from metadata supplied by the sample provider rather than from assay-based typing. Samples came from the ongoing ImmuneRACE study (first 160 participants) plus 1,254 subjects from 6 global collaborators. The sample metadata nearly always contained a de-identified subject ID, COVID-19 status, age in years and sex. The prospective study material was composed of cDNA or gDNA derived from T cells, B-cell-depleted T cells, or PBMCs. A freely available public database, intended as a resource for researchers studying the immune response to SARS-CoV-2, is where the repertoires were released. The dataset comprised deeply sampled blood TCRbeta repertoires from subjects exposed to, actively infected with, or recovered from COVID-19.

Overall study results and their limits: The amount of clinical and demographic metadata varied by source and participant and was provided uncurated.

TCRbeta CDR3 regions were amplified from genomic DNA by means of the immunoSEQ Assay, a bias-controlled multiplex PCR. The paper's processing steps were these. The number of nucleated cells in each sample was estimated from the amplification of reference gene primers within the assay. Sequence reads were collapsed and filtered to measure the absolute abundance of every unique TCRbeta CDR3 rearrangement. For each sample, productive Simpson clonality was calculated as the square root of Simpson's diversity index across productive rearrangements. This is the immuneACCESS table as TCRdb keeps it, with only in-frame sequences that have V and J called. A part of the clones is gone; compared with another copy, unresolved V genes explain less than half, and the rest is unexplained. That table gives V, J and clone size, and the DNA gave D and trimming. The sample table records 200,000 to 250,000 clones; 80% to 85% of these occur just once. The leading ten clones occupy approximately 9% of the sample.

This clone has a handful of counts. Its antigen target is currently unknown. One base away there is no much larger clone; base qualities are not given. V is cut by 0 bases and J by 6 bases, and the space between the germline ends is 10 bases. Spanning cysteine to phenylalanine, the CDR3 consists of 14 amino acids. This entry keeps only the CDR3 DNA: 42 bases, framed from base 1. Via the germline V gene (reference sequence), CDR1 is SGHKS and CDR2 YYEKEE. Participants in the prospective study were enrolled through a virtual design, were aged roughly 18 to 95 years, and lived in 20 to 30 United States geographic areas. In the prospective study, cohorts were assigned on the basis of participant-reported clinical history obtained from a screening survey and a study questionnaire. Each participant in the prospective study had whole blood, serum and a nasopharyngeal or oropharyngeal swab collected by mobile phlebotomists. Prospective study participants could optionally give additional blood draws and questionnaires over a roughly two-month period. Blood samples from the prospective study were shipped frozen or at room temperature prior to DNA extraction.

This receptor was obtained from a woman between 50 and 59 years old with acute COVID-19. The specimen sequenced was PBMCs or T cells enriched from blood (not recorded which). The chain employs TRBV5-5 and TRBJ1-5, with the D gene not clear enough to name. The nucleotide sequence reads TGTGCCAGCAGCTTGGTGTCCGGTGGTCAGCCCCAGCATTTT. It translates as CASSLVSGGQPQHF. When the CDR3 is completed using the reference TRBV5-5 and TRBJ1-5 genes on either side, the full variable domain is DAGVTQSPTHLIKTRGQQVTLRCSPISGHKSVSWYQQVLGQGPQFIFQYYEKEERGRGNFPDRFSARQFPNYSSELNVNALLLGDSALYLCASSLVSGGQPQHFGDGTRLSIL.